This T cell receptor beta chain was recorded in a study of T cell changes during pregnancy in multiple sclerosis. Generated by immunoSEQ multiplex PCR, the TCRdb table keeps only in-frame clones and is missing some. The sample records about 66,000 clones, 75% to 95% being singletons. The source material was CD8+ T cells from peripheral blood mononuclear cells, sampled before pregnancy. The clonotype originates from a female donor with multiple sclerosis, enrolled in a pregnancy study.

CDR3 in DNA: TGTGCCAGCAGCCCGTCCTCCGGGTGGGTCTATGGCTACACCTTC. Its translation: CASSPSSGWVYGYTF. This chain uses TRBV13 with TRBJ1-2; D is unclear. Trimming stripped 5 bases from V and 4 bases from J, with 17 bases between. This CDR3 has 15 residues. The germline gives CDR1 PRHDT, CDR2 FYEKMQ (reference sequence).